This T cell receptor beta chain originates from a study of blood T cells in healthy people across ages. With a J-beta primer mix and a sample-barcoded 5' primer, a second PCR ran roughly 6 to 11 cycles. One entry per CDR3 protein, called by TCRdb with MiXCR from the 5' RACE reads. The data show roughly 1.9 million distinct CDR3 sequences, with 39% seen just once and more than 20% held by the top ten. V was cut by 4 bases and J by 4 bases, with 8 bases left in between. The germline CDR1 and CDR2 sequences are DFQATT and SNEGSKA (reference sequence). This CDR3 comprises 12 residues. The study, taken as a whole, reports: Donor CMV status was unknown, possibly confounding expanded clonotype changes. Age showed a roughly linear inverse relationship with TCR beta diversity per million T cells. Relative to aged donors, long-lived donors carried more naive CD4+ cells and displayed higher diversity.

Ranging in age from roughly 6 to 90, the donors were healthy Caucasian individuals from Russia. This clonotype was seen a few times. Its specificity is not known. This TCR derives from a human donor in good health. Sequencing was carried out using blood. The V and J genes are TRBV20-1 and TRBJ2-1; unclear D gene. This chain's CDR3 is CSATSLYNEQFF. The CDR3, as DNA: TGCAGTGCTACATCTCTATACAATGAGCAGTTCTTC.